Listed below are T cell receptor beta chains from one sample, sequenced in a study of T cells in Graves' hyperthyroidism and ophthalmopathy. TCRdb used MiXCR to reprocess the multiplex PCR reads, holding one entry per CDR3 protein. The data contain approximately 600,000 distinct CDR3 sequences, around 21% of them singletons. Sequencing was performed on blood. These receptors all come from a young man with Graves' ophthalmopathy. Each CDR3 is given with its conserved first and last residue. A D gene is named only where the DNA matches it firmly. Clone size is shown for a subset of rows, as once, few, many or a class of expanded clone.

d_gene | j_gene | abundance | v_gene | CDR3aa | CDR3nt
. | TRBJ1-5 | many | TRBV28 | CASSLLDGNQPQHF | TGTGCCAGCAGTTTACTAGATGGCAATCAGCCCCAGCATTTT
TRBD1 | TRBJ1-2 | few | TRBV19 | CASSIAGTANYGYTF | TGTGCCAGTAGTATAGCCGGGACAGCTAACTATGGCTACACCTTC
. | TRBJ1-1 | . | TRBV2 | CASSEARRAFF | TGTGCCAGCAGTGAAGCGCGGAGGGCTTTCTTT
. | TRBJ2-1 | . | TRBV12-3/TRBV12-4 | CASSLASHVPNEQFF | TGTGCCAGCAGTTTAGCATCCCACGTTCCCAATGAGCAGTTCTTC
. | TRBJ1-2 | few | TRBV29-1 | CSAQDSTRNGYTF | TGCAGCGCCCAGGACAGCACCCGTAATGGCTACACCTTC
. | TRBJ2-2 | many | TRBV7-8 | CASSSQGVLPGELFF | TGTGCCAGCAGCTCCCAGGGAGTTTTGCCCGGGGAGCTGTTTTTT
. | TRBJ2-7 | . | TRBV12-3/TRBV12-4 | CTSSFVGTETYEQYF | TGTACCAGCAGTTTTGTTGGGACCGAAACCTACGAGCAGTACTTC
TRBD2 | TRBJ2-7 | many | TRBV28 | CASSTLAGAYEQYF | TGTGCCAGCAGTACTCTAGCGGGGGCCTACGAGCAGTACTTC
TRBD2 | TRBJ2-3 | few | TRBV20-1 | CSAVPGLAELFTDTQYF | TGCAGTGCGGTCCCGGGACTAGCGGAGCTTTTCACAGATACGCAGTATTTT
. | TRBJ2-7 | many | TRBV7-9 | CASSVNSGSDEQYF | TGTGCCAGCAGCGTCAACAGCGGATCCGACGAGCAGTACTTC
. | TRBJ2-1 | many | TRBV24-1 | CATSGSQGTNEQFF | TGTGCCACCAGTGGGTCCCAGGGGACCAATGAGCAGTTCTTC
. | TRBJ1-6 | . | TRBV3-1 | CASSHPLTPLHF | TGTGCCAGCAGCCACCCATTGACACCCCTCCACTTT
. | TRBJ2-7 | . | TRBV11-2 | CASSFGWTYEQYF | TGTGCCAGCAGCTTTGGGTGGACCTACGAGCAGTACTTC
. | TRBJ2-5 | many | TRBV2 | CASSEGGGPSETQYF | TGTGCCAGCAGTGAAGGAGGGGGACCCTCGGAGACCCAGTACTTC
. | TRBJ1-2 | . | TRBV29-1 | CSVAGIGGYTF | TGCAGCGTTGCAGGGATCGGTGGCTACACCTTC
TRBD1 | TRBJ1-1 | many | TRBV13 | CASSLGYDRVGTEAFF | TGTGCCAGCAGCTTAGGATATGACAGGGTAGGGACTGAAGCTTTCTTT
TRBD2 | TRBJ2-5 | many | TRBV20-1 | CSARDAGLGKETQYF | TGCAGTGCTAGAGATGCGGGACTAGGCAAAGAGACCCAGTACTTC
. | TRBJ2-7 | many | TRBV14 | CASSQLDSYEQYF | TGTGCCAGCAGCCAACTAGACAGTTACGAGCAGTACTTC
TRBD2 | TRBJ2-3 | once | TRBV18 | CASSPQRTLAGGTDTQYF | TGTGCCAGCTCACCACAACGCACGTTAGCGGGAGGAACAGATACGCAGTATTTT
TRBD1 | TRBJ1-1 | few | TRBV6-2/TRBV6-3 | CASSRTGKGNTEAFF | TGTGCCAGCAGCCGGACAGGGAAGGGAAACACTGAAGCTTTCTTT
TRBD2 | TRBJ2-5 | . | TRBV2 | CASRQTSGVPLTQYF | TGTGCCAGCCGTCAGACTAGCGGGGTGCCCTTGACCCAGTACTTC
. | TRBJ1-1 | few | TRBV5-5 | CASSSSSNTEAFF | TGTGCCAGCAGCTCCTCATCGAACACTGAAGCTTTCTTT
TRBD2 | TRBJ2-4 | few | TRBV20-1 | CSAKTSAENIQYF | TGCAGTGCAAAAACTAGCGCTGAAAACATTCAGTACTTC
. | TRBJ2-7 | few | TRBV6-1 | CASTGVPYEQYF | TGTGCCAGTACCGGGGTGCCCTACGAGCAGTACTTC
TRBD1 | TRBJ1-1 | . | TRBV7-9 | CASSLEQGVAFF | TGTGCCAGCAGCTTAGAGCAGGGGGTGGCTTTCTTT
. | TRBJ1-5 | many | TRBV12-3/TRBV12-4 | CASSLAWGQPQHF | TGTGCCAGCAGTTTAGCGTGGGGGCAGCCCCAGCATTTT
. | TRBJ2-3 | few | TRBV18 | CASSPRASTSTDTQYF | TGTGCCAGCTCACCAAGGGCGTCCACTAGCACAGATACGCAGTATTTT
TRBD2 | TRBJ2-7 | many | TRBV7-2 | CASSLMRTSGEQYF | TGTGCCAGCAGCTTAATGAGGACTAGCGGCGAGCAGTACTTC
. | TRBJ1-2 | . | TRBV7-9 | CASARDYGYTF | TGTGCCAGCGCTCGCGACTATGGCTACACCTTC
TRBD1 | TRBJ2-1 | once | TRBV6-2/TRBV6-3 | CASSDRGLVNEQFF | TGTGCCAGCAGTGACAGGGGGCTGGTCAATGAGCAGTTCTTC
. | TRBJ2-7 | . | TRBV7-9 | CASSSISREPYEQYF | TGTGCCAGCAGCTCCATATCCCGGGAGCCCTACGAGCAGTACTTC
. | TRBJ2-5 | . | TRBV6-5 | CASSYRPGGQETQYF | TGTGCCAGCAGTTACCGGCCCGGGGGTCAAGAGACCCAGTACTTC
. | TRBJ2-5 | . | TRBV9 | CASSVGRAQETQYF | TGTGCCAGCAGCGTAGGAAGGGCCCAAGAGACCCAGTACTTC
. | TRBJ2-1 | . | TRBV7-9 | CASSLDLAFNEQFF | TGTGCCAGCAGCTTAGATCTAGCATTCAATGAGCAGTTCTTC
TRBD1 | TRBJ2-7 | . | TRBV20-1 | CSARDRGTYEQYF | TGCAGTGCTCGGGACAGGGGGACGTACGAGCAGTACTTC
. | TRBJ1-1 | few | TRBV6-1 | CASCTLEQGKGTNTEAFF | TGTGCCTCCTGTACCCTAGAGCAGGGAAAGGGAACGAACACTGAAGCTTTCTTT
. | TRBJ2-7 | . | TRBV12-3/TRBV12-4 | CASSRYRAYEQYF | TGTGCCAGCAGCCGATACAGGGCCTACGAGCAGTACTTC
. | TRBJ2-7 | . | TRBV28 | CANRGGGSYEQYF | TGTGCCAACAGAGGGGGGGGCTCCTACGAGCAGTACTTC
. | TRBJ1-4 | . | TRBV27 | CASGRGDAESRKLFF | TGTGCCAGCGGCCGGGGGGACGCCGAATCTCGAAAACTGTTTTTT
TRBD1 | TRBJ2-7 | . | TRBV7-9 | CASRATGAGEQYF | TGTGCCAGCAGGGCGACAGGGGCGGGTGAGCAGTACTTC
TRBD1 | TRBJ2-6 | . | TRBV28 | CASTGTGTSGANVLTF | TGTGCCAGCACCGGGACAGGGACTTCTGGGGCCAACGTCCTGACTTTC
. | TRBJ2-2 | . | TRBV27 | CASWTGTVNTGELFF | TGTGCCAGCTGGACCGGGACGGTGAACACCGGGGAGCTGTTTTTT
TRBD1 | TRBJ2-3 | few | TRBV11-2 | CASSPSFFGTGVPDTQYF | TGTGCCAGCAGCCCCTCCTTCTTCGGGACAGGGGTCCCAGATACGCAGTATTTT
. | TRBJ2-3 | many | TRBV7-2 | CASSLGALDTQYF | TGTGCCAGCAGCTTAGGGGCCCTAGATACGCAGTATTTT
TRBD2 | TRBJ2-3 | many | TRBV28 | CASSPLTSGTDTQYF | TGTGCCAGCAGTCCCCTCACTAGCGGCACAGATACGCAGTATTTT
. | TRBJ2-3 | few | TRBV28 | CASSLGWQGTQYF | TGTGCCAGCAGCCTCGGGTGGCAGGGTACGCAGTATTTT
. | TRBJ1-6 | few | TRBV28 | CASSWGIGATNSPLHF | TGTGCCAGCAGTTGGGGGATTGGAGCAACTAATTCACCCCTCCACTTT
TRBD2 | TRBJ2-3 | . | TRBV6-5 | CASSYFFSEDGRGTDTQYF | TGTGCCAGCAGTTATTTTTTTTCCGAGGACGGGAGGGGCACAGATACGCAGTATTTT
. | TRBJ1-5 | . | TRBV20-1 | CSARVGGARYSNQPQHF | TGCAGTGCTAGAGTCGGGGGGGCGAGATATAGCAATCAGCCCCAGCATTTT
. | TRBJ1-1 | . | TRBV7-9 | CASIPLEGTLNTEAFF | TGTGCCAGCATACCTTTAGAGGGGACCCTGAACACTGAAGCTTTCTTT
. | TRBJ1-5 | few | TRBV5-5 | CASSQLPATPYSNQPQHF | TGCGCCAGCAGCCAGCTCCCCGCCACTCCATATAGCAATCAGCCCCAGCATTTT
TRBD1 | TRBJ2-7 | . | TRBV7-2 | CASSMAGGHEQYF | TGTGCCAGTAGTATGGCAGGGGGCCATGAGCAGTACTTC
TRBD2 | TRBJ2-3 | many | TRBV6-1 | CASERRWASGRRTDTQYF | TGTGCCAGCGAACGCCGGTGGGCTAGCGGGAGGAGGACAGATACGCAGTATTTT
. | TRBJ1-2 | few | TRBV29-1 | CSVEDMDFYGYTF | TGCAGCGTTGAAGATATGGACTTCTATGGCTACACCTTC
. | TRBJ2-3 | . | TRBV9 | CASSVGGQGSPDTQYF | TGTGCCAGCAGCGTGGGTGGGCAGGGGAGCCCAGATACGCAGTATTTT